The 24 T cell receptor beta chains below come from one sample, sequenced in a study of shared clonotypes between healthy human individuals. The method was immunoSEQ multiplex PCR; TCRdb's version includes in-frame clones alone and lacks a portion of them. The table has roughly 1,000,000 clones, 75% to 85% seen once. The specimen sequenced was memory CD4+ T cells from PBMCs. Subset: CD45RA-negative fraction. The receptors stem from a man between 18 and 29 years old in good health. Some clones in this sample may be carry-over from other donors' samples.

Ten or more counts support this clone. This chain's CDR3 is CATSRGTGRYYGYTF. CDR3 DNA: TGTGCCACCAGCAGAGGGACAGGGCGATACTATGGCTACACCTTC. This sequence joins TRBV15 and TRBJ1-2, with 8 bases matching TRBD1. This CDR3 is 15 amino acids long. With V trimmed by 1 base and J by 3 bases, 4 bases remained unmatched. Germline CDR1 LNHNV, CDR2 YYDKDF (reference sequence).

The chain is built from TRBV5-1 and TRBJ1-2; possibly TRBD1 for D (6 bases). From germline, CDR1 is SGHRS and CDR2 YFSETQ. With 0 bases removed from V and 4 bases from J, the gap between germline ends came to 16 bases. The CDR3 spans 16 residues. CDR3 sequence: CASSLGIGGVGYGYTF. The CDR3 nucleotides are TGCGCCAGCAGCTTGGGGATCGGGGGCGTAGGCTATGGCTACACCTTC.

This chain connects TRBV6-5 to TRBJ1-3; no reliable D call. The CDR3 has 13 amino acids. Trimming stripped 5 bases from V and 1 base from J, with 6 bases between. CDR1 is MNHEY, CDR2 SVGAGI, per germline. The CDR3 sequence: CASSTPSGNTIYF. CDR3 DNA: TGTGCCAGCAGTACCCCATCTGGAAACACCATATATTTT.

This chain joins TRBV4-1 and TRBJ2-2; 7 bases agree with TRBD1. The germline CDR1 and CDR2 sequences are MGHRA and YSYEKL. Germline trimming cut 4 bases from V and 4 bases from J; bases unmatched to any gene: 12. The CDR3 loop spans 17 amino acids. CDR3 nucleotides: TGCGCCAGCAGCCTTAGACAACCACAGGGGAGCACCGGGGAGCTGTTTTTT. Protein: CASSLRQPQGSTGELFF.

The rearrangement uses TRBV4-3 and TRBJ1-3; no clear D gene. CDR3 size: 15 residues. Between the trimmed V and J ends, which lost 0 bases and 0 bases, there was a span of 6 bases. Germline CDR1 LGHNA, CDR2 YSLEER. Here the CDR3 DNA reads TGCGCCAGCAGCCAAGACGGGAACTCTGGAAACACCATATATTTT. It is translated as CASSQDGNSGNTIYF.

With regard to this clone: A much larger clone differs by one base, so this may be a read error. The gene calls are TRBV29-1 and TRBJ2-5; 7 bases map to TRBD1. Germline lookup yields CDR1 SQVTM and CDR2 ANQGSEA. This CDR3 contains 12 residues. V gave up 3 bases and J gave up 4 bases; unmatched junction bases: 2. The CDR3 bases are TGCAGCGTTGAGACAGGGTTAGAGACCCAGTACTTC. It specifies CSVETGLETQYF.

The chain is built from TRBV5-1 and TRBJ2-5; D call uncertain. Trimming stripped 2 bases from V and 6 bases from J, with 5 bases between. The CDR3 is 11 residues long. CDR1 and CDR2 from the germline V gene are SGHRS and YFSETQ. CDR3 nucleotides: TGCGCCAGCAGCTTCTCCCAGACCCAGTACTTC. Protein product: CASSFSQTQYF.

The chain employs TRBV10-3 and TRBJ2-5; 7 nucleotides line up with TRBD2. There are 17 residues in the CDR3. The germline CDR1 and CDR2 sequences are ENHRY and SYGVKD. The junction had 18 bases not matched to a gene; V was cut back by 4 bases and J by 7 bases. The CDR3 protein is CAISGAHWNGREGTQYF. In DNA, the CDR3 is TGTGCCATCAGTGGGGCCCATTGGAACGGCAGGGAGGGGACCCAGTACTTC.

A few counts support this clone. This chain links TRBV10-1 with TRBJ2-1; 8 nucleotides align to TRBD1. V trimming: 4 bases; J trimming: 13 bases; junction bases outside the gene matches: 6. Germline values: CDR1 WNHNN, CDR2 SYGVQD (reference sequence). The CDR3 loop spans 12 amino acids. The CDR3 coding sequence is TGCGCCAGCAGTGCCGACAGGGGCCATCAGTTCTTC. Its protein is CASSADRGHQFF.

On this clone itself: The junction shows a germline mismatch at one end, possibly a read error. The rearrangement joins TRBV2 to TRBJ1-1, with D tentatively TRBD1 (5 bases). Per germline, CDR1 SNHLY and CDR2 FYNNEI. The CDR3 is 13 residues long. The CDR3 coding sequence is TGTGCCAGCAGTGAATTTGTTGGGACTGAAGGTTTCTTT. Protein: CASSEFVGTEGFF.

V and J are TRBV7-8 and TRBJ1-1, with D tentatively TRBD1 (6 bases). The CDR3 loop spans 15 amino acids. Trimming took off 5 bases at V and 4 bases at J, with 17 bases between the two ends. Per germline, CDR1 SGHVS and CDR2 FQNEAQ. The CDR3 nucleotides are TGTGCCAGCAGCCTCTCAGACAGGTGGGGCACTGAAGCTTTCTTT. Protein product: CASSLSDRWGTEAFF.

This clone has only a few counts. V is TRBV27 and J is TRBJ1-5; possible D gene TRBD1, 6 bases. Germline V lookup: CDR1 MNHEY, CDR2 SMNVEV (reference sequence). V was clipped by 8 bases and J by 6 bases, with 14 bases between them. The CDR3 is 13 residues long. CDR3 DNA sequence: TGTGCCAGCGGGCGCGGGGACACTCAGCCCCAGCATTTT. This translates into CASGRGDTQPQHF.

The V and J genes are TRBV10-2 and TRBJ2-4; D is possibly TRBD2 (6 bases). The germline V and J ends were trimmed by 3 bases and 5 bases, with 11 bases remaining between them. The germline CDR1 and CDR2 sequences are WSHSY and SAAADI. The CDR3 sequence is 14 residues long. Here the CDR3 reads CASSDSGSQNIQYF. For the CDR3, the DNA is TGCGCCAGCAGTGACTCCGGGAGTCAAAACATTCAGTACTTC.

The chain uses TRBV7-9 and TRBJ1-3; no reliable D call. Trimming removed 4 bases from V and 0 bases from J, with 10 bases in between. Germline CDR1 SEHNR, CDR2 FQNEAQ (reference sequence). The length of the CDR3 is 15 residues. CDR3 protein: CASSSQVLSGNTIYF. The CDR3 coding sequence is TGTGCCAGCAGCTCTCAAGTGCTCTCTGGAAACACCATATATTTT. Full variable domain (outside the CDR3, taken from reference TRBV7-9 and TRBJ1-3): DTGVSQNPRHKITKRGQNVTFRCDPISEHNRLYWYRQTLGQGPEFLTYFQNEAQLEKSRLLSDRFSAERPKGSFSTLEIQRTEQGDSAMYLCASSSQVLSGNTIYFGEGSWLTVV.

The genes are TRBV4-3 and TRBJ1-1; D might be TRBD1 (6 bases). Germline CDR1 is LGHNA and CDR2 is YSLEER. V was cut by 2 bases and J by 0 bases, with 10 bases left in between. The CDR3 sequence is 15 residues long. CDR3 in DNA: TGCGCCAGCAGCCAACAAAGGGACATGAACACTGAAGCTTTCTTT. It codes for CASSQQRDMNTEAFF.

This chain connects TRBV5-1 to TRBJ2-3; TRBD2 matches at 11 bases. The CDR3 is made up of 16 amino acids. Germline CDR1 is SGHRS and CDR2 is YFSETQ. After removal of 4 bases from V and 3 bases from J, the junction contained 7 bases not matched to a gene. The CDR3 coding sequence is TGCGCCAGCAGCCCGACTAGCGGGGCGGGGACAGATACGCAGTATTTT. Its translation is CASSPTSGAGTDTQYF.

The chain employs TRBV4-2 and TRBJ2-2; 8 bases are a match to TRBD2. The CDR3 sequence is 16 residues long. The V and J ends lost 5 bases and 1 base, in that order; junction bases with no gene match: 6. Germline assignment: CDR1 LGHNA and CDR2 YNFKEQ. The CDR3 reads CASSAGLAQNTGELFF. DNA of the CDR3: TGTGCCAGCAGCGCCGGACTAGCCCAGAACACCGGGGAGCTGTTTTTT.

This sequence joins TRBV15 and TRBJ2-3, with no clear D. This CDR3 region has 13 residues. V gave up 2 bases and J gave up 7 bases, with 10 bases separating them. Germline-derived CDR1 and CDR2 are LNHNV and YYDKDF (reference sequence). The CDR3 loop is CATSRIYTNTQYF. The CDR3, as DNA: TGTGCCACCAGCAGAATCTACACGAATACGCAGTATTTT.

This clone was picked up a small number of times. The chain couples TRBV4-1 to TRBJ2-3; D perhaps matches TRBD1 (6 bases). V gave up 1 base and J gave up 2 bases, with 13 bases separating them. CDR1 and CDR2 from the germline V gene are MGHRA and YSYEKL. This CDR3 spans 16 amino acids. CDR3 DNA: TGCGCCAGCAGCCAAGTCCGGGACACCTACACAGATACGCAGTATTTT. It encodes CASSQVRDTYTDTQYF.

The rearrangement joins TRBV6-4 to TRBJ1-1; D unclear. Per germline, CDR1 MRHNA and CDR2 SNTAGT. CDR3 length: 18 residues. Trimming shortened V by 0 bases and J by 5 bases, and 22 bases separated the two germline ends. This chain's CDR3 is CASSDSGLGFGDRTEAFF. DNA for the CDR3: TGTGCCAGCAGTGACTCAGGTTTGGGGTTTGGGGATCGGACTGAAGCTTTCTTT.

This chain joins TRBV29-1 and TRBJ1-2; D possibly corresponds to TRBD1 (5 bases). Germline V CDR1 and CDR2: SQVTM, ANQGSEA. There are 12 residues in the CDR3. Trimming took 4 bases from V and 3 from J, leaving 9 bases between them. The CDR3 DNA sequence: TGCAGCGTTGCGGGGCTCGACTATGGCTACACCTTC. This codes for CSVAGLDYGYTF.

The chain couples TRBV30 to TRBJ2-4; unclear D gene. Trimming took 5 bases from V and 5 from J, leaving 7 bases between them. From germline, CDR1 is GTSNPN and CDR2 SVGIG (reference sequence). The CDR3 has 11 residues. Here the CDR3 reads CAWGRENIQYF. Written as DNA, the CDR3 is TGTGCCTGGGGCAGAGAAAACATTCAGTACTTC. The full variable domain, with the rest looked up from reference TRBV30 and TRBJ2-4, is SQTIHQWPATLVQPVGSPLSLECTVEGTSNPNLYWYRQAAGRGLQLLFYSVGIGQISSEVPQNLSASRPQDRQFILSSKKLLLSDSGFYLCAWGRENIQYFGAGTRLSVL.

This clone showed up just a few times. This chain uses TRBV11-3 with TRBJ2-1, with D tentatively TRBD1 (6 bases). Germline loops: CDR1 SGHNT, CDR2 YENEEA. Trimming cost V 0 bases and J 2 bases, with 14 bases left between them. This CDR3 is built from 17 residues. Here the CDR3 DNA reads TGTGCCAGCAGCTTAGATATGGGCAGGGGCCCCTACAATGAGCAGTTCTTC. Protein sequence: CASSLDMGRGPYNEQFF.

This chain connects TRBV7-2 to TRBJ1-2; a weak D match, TRBD1 (6 bases). V was cut by 7 bases and J by 8 bases, with 17 bases left in between. CDR3 size: 13 residues. The germline gives CDR1 SGHTA, CDR2 FQGNSA. The CDR3 DNA sequence: TGTGCCAGCATACAGACAGGATTGGGAGGCTACACCTTC. This codes for CASIQTGLGGYTF.